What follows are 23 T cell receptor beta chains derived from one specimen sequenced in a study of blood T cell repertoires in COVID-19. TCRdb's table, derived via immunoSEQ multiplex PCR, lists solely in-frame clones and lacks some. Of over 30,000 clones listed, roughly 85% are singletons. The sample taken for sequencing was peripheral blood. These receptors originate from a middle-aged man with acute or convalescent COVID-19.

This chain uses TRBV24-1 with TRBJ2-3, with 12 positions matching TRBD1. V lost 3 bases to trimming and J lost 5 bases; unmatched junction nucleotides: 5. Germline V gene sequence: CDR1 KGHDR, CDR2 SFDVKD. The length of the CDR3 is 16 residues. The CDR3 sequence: CATSDRGQGARDTQYF. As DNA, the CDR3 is TGTGCCACCAGTGATCGGGGACAGGGGGCAAGAGATACGCAGTATTTT.

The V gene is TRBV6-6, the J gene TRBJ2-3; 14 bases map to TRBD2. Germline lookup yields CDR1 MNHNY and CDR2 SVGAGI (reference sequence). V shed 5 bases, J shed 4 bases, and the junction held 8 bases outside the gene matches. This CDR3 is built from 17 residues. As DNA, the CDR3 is TGTGCCAGCAGTCCTGGACTAGCGGGGGGCGGGGCAGATACGCAGTATTTT. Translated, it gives CASSPGLAGGGADTQYF.

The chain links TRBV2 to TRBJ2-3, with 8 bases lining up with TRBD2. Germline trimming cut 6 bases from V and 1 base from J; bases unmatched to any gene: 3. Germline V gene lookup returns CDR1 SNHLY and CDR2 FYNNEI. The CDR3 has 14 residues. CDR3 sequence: CASSRAGGTDTQYF. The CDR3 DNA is TGTGCCAGCAGCCGAGCGGGGGGCACAGATACGCAGTATTTT.

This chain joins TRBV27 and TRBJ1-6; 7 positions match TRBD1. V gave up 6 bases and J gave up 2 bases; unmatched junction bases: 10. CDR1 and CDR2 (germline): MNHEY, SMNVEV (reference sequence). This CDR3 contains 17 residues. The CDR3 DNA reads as TGTGCCAGCAGGCAGGGACAGAGGCGAACCTATAATTCACCCCTCCACTTT. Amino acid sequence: CASRQGQRRTYNSPLHF.

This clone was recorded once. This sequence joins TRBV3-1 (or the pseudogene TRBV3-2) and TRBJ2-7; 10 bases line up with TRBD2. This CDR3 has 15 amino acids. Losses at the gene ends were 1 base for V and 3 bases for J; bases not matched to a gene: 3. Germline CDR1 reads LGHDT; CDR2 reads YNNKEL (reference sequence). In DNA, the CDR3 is TGTGCCAGCAGCCAAGGGCTAGCGGGGGACTACGAGCAGTACTTC. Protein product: CASSQGLAGDYEQYF.

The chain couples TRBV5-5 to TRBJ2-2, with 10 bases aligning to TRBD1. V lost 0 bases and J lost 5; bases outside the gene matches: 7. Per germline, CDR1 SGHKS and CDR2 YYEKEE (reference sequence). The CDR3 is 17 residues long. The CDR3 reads CASSLEGQGTKTGELFF. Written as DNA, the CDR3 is TGTGCCAGCAGCTTGGAGGGACAGGGGACTAAAACCGGGGAGCTGTTTTTT.

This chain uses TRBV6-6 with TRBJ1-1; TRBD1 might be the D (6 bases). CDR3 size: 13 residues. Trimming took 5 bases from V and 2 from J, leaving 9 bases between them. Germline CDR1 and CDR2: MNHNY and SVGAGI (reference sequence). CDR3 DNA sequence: TGTGCCAGCAGTAGGGACACCAACACTGAAGCTTTCTTT. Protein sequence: CASSRDTNTEAFF.

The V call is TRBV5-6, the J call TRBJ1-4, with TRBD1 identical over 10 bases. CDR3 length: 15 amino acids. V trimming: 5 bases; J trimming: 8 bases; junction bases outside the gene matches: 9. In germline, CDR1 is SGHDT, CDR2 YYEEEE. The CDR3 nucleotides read TGTGCCAGCAGTATAGACAGGGGGCGCGGGGAAAAACTGTTTTTT. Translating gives CASSIDRGRGEKLFF. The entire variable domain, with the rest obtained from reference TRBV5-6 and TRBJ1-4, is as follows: DAGVTQSPTHLIKTRGQQVTLRCSPKSGHDTVSWYQQALGQGPQFIFQYYEEEERQRGNFPDRFSGHQFPNYSSELNVNALLLGDSALYLCASSIDRGRGEKLFFGSGTQLSVL.

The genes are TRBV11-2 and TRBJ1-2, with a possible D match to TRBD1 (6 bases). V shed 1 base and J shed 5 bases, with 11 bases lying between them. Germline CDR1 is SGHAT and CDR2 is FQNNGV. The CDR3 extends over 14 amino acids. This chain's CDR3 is CASSLVGGLYGYTF. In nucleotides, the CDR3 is TGTGCCAGCAGCTTAGTTGGGGGCCTTTATGGCTACACCTTC. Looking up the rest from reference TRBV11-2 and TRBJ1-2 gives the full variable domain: EAGVAQSPRYKIIEKRQSVAFWCNPISGHATLYWYQQILGQGPKLLIQFQNNGVVDDSQLPKDRFSAERLKGVDSTLKIQPAKLEDSAVYLCASSLVGGLYGYTFGSGTRLTVV.

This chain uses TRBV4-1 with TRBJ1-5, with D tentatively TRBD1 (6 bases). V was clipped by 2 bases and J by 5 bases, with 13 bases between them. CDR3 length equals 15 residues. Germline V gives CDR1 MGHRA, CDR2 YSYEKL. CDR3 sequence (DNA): TGCGCCAGCAGCCAACGGACAGATAATTATCAGCCCCAGCATTTT. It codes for CASSQRTDNYQPQHF.

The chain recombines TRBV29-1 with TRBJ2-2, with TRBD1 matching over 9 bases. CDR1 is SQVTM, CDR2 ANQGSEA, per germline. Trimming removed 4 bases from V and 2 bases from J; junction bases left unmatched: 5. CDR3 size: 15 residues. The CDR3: CSVVLGQGNTGELFF. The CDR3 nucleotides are TGCAGCGTTGTTCTGGGACAGGGAAACACCGGGGAGCTGTTTTTT.

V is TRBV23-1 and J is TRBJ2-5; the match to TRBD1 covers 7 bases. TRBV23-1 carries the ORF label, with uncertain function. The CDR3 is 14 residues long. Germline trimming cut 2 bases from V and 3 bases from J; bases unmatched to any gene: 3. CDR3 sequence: CASSQRDSEETQYF. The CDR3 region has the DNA TGCGCCAGCAGTCAAAGGGACAGCGAAGAGACCCAGTACTTC.

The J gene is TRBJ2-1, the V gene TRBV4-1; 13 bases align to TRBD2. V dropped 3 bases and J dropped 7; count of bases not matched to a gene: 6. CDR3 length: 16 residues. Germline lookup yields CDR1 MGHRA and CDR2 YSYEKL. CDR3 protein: CASSHPGLAGENEQFF. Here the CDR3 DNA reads TGCGCCAGCAGCCACCCCGGACTAGCGGGAGAGAATGAGCAGTTCTTC.

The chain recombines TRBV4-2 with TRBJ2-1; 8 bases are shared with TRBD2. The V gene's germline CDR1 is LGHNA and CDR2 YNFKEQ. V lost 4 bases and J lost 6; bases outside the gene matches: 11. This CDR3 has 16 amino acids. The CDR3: CASSPWGAGVSNEQFF. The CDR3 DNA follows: TGTGCCAGCAGCCCCTGGGGAGCGGGAGTTTCCAATGAGCAGTTCTTC.

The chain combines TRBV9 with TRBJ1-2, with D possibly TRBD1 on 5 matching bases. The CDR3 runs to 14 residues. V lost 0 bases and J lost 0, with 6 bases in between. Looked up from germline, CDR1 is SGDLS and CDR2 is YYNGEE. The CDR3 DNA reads TGTGCCAGCAGCGTAGAGACAGCTAACTATGGCTACACCTTC. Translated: CASSVETANYGYTF.

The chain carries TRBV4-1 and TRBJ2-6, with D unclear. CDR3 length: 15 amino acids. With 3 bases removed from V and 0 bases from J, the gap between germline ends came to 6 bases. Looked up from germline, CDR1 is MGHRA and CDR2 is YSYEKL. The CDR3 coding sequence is TGCGCCAGCAGCCACTTGTACTCTGGGGCCAACGTCCTGACTTTC. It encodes CASSHLYSGANVLTF.

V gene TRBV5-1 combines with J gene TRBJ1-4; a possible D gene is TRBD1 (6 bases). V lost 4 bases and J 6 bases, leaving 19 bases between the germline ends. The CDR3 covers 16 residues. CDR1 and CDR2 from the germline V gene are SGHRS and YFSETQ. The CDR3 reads CASSPEVGGVYEKLFF. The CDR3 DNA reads TGCGCCAGCAGCCCAGAGGTAGGGGGAGTTTATGAAAAACTGTTTTTT. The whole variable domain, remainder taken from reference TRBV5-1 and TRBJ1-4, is KAGVTQTPRYLIKTRGQQVTLSCSPISGHRSVSWYQQTPGQGLQFLFEYFSETQRNKGNFPGRFSGRQFSNSRSEMNVSTLELGDSALYLCASSPEVGGVYEKLFFGSGTQLSVL.

CDR3: CASSRGQGGYGYTF. The CDR3 nucleotides are TGTGCCAGCAGTCGTGGACAGGGAGGCTATGGCTACACCTTC. The chain recombines TRBV7-6 with TRBJ1-2; 8 nucleotides agree with TRBD1. The CDR3 has 14 residues. CDR1 SGHVS and CDR2 FNYEAQ come from the germline V gene. V gave up 6 bases and J gave up 4 bases; unmatched junction bases: 7.

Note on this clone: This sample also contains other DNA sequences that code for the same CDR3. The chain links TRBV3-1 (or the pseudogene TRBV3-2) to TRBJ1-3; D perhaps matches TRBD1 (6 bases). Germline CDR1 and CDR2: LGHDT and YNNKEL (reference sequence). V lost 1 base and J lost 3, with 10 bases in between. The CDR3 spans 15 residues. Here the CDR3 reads CASSQGSDSGNTIYF. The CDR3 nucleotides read TGTGCCAGCAGCCAAGGCTCGGACAGTGGAAACACCATATATTTT.

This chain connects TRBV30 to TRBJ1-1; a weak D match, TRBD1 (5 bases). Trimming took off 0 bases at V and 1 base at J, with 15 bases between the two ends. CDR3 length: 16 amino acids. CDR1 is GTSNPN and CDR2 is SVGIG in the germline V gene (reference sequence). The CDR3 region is CAWSVGRVRANTEAFF. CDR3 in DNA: TGTGCCTGGAGTGTTGGCAGGGTTAGAGCGAACACTGAAGCTTTCTTT.

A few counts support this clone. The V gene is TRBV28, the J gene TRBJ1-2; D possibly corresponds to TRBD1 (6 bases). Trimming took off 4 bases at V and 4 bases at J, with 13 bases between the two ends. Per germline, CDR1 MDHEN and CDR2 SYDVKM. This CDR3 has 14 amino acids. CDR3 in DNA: TGTGCCAGCAGTTCCCCCGGGACAATCTATGGCTACACCTTC. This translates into CASSSPGTIYGYTF.

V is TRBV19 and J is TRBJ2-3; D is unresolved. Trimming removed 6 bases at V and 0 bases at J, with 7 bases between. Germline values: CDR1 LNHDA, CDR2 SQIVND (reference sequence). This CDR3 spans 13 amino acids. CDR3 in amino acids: CASSSVSTDTQYF. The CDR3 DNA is TGTGCCAGTAGCTCGGTTAGCACAGATACGCAGTATTTT.

The CDR3 region is CSVVLRTDPTNEKLFF. Written as DNA, the CDR3 is TGCAGCGTTGTGTTAAGGACAGACCCAACTAATGAAAAACTGTTTTTT. This chain links TRBV29-1 with TRBJ1-4, with D maybe TRBD1 (6 bases). The V and J ends lost 4 bases and 0 bases respectively, with 15 bases between them. Germline V gene data show CDR1 as SQVTM and CDR2 as ANQGSEA. The CDR3 totals 16 residues.